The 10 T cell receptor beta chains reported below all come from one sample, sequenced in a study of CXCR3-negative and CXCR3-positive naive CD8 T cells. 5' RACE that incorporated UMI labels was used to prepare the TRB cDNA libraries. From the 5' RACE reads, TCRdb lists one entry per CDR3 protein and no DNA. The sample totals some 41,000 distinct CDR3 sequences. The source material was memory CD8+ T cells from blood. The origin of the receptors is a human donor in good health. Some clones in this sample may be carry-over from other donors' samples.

The CDR3 reads CASSSGTGNSPLHF. The gene calls are TRBV28 and TRBJ1-6; with no DNA, the TCRdb D assignment of TRBD1 cannot be verified. Germline V gene lookup returns CDR1 MDHEN and CDR2 SYDVKM. The CDR3 loop spans 14 amino acids.

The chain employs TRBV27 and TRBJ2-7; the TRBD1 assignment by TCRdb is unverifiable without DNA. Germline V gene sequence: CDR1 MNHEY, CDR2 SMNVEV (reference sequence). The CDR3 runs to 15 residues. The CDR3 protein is CASSSTGTGAYEQYF.

The CDR3 sequence: CASSLGDGGGAETQYF. The V gene is TRBV27, the J gene TRBJ2-5; TCRdb's D call, TRBD1, is unchecked because there is no DNA. Germline V CDR1 and CDR2: MNHEY, SMNVEV (reference sequence). The CDR3 is 16 residues long.

CDR3 residues: CSARVRRLAGAKNIQYF. The rearrangement uses TRBV20-1 and TRBJ2-4; as DNA is missing, the TRBD2 call by TCRdb cannot be tested. The CDR3 is 17 amino acids. The germline V gene has CDR1 DFQATT and CDR2 SNEGSKA (reference sequence).

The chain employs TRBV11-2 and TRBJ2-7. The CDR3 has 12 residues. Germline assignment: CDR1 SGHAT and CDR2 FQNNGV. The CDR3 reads CASSLGIYEQYF.

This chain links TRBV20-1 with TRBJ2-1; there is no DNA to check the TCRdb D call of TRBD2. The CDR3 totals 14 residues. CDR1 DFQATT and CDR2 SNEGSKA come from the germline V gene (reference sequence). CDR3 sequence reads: CSTPSGWSYNEQFF.

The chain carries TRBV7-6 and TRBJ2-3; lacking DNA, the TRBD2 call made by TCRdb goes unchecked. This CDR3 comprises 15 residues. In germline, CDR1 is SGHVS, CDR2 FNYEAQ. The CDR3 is CASSKEGLATDTQYF.

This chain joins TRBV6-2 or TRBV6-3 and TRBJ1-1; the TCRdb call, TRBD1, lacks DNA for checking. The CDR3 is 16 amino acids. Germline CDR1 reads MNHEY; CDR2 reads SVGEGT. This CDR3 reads CASRAGIGTENTEAFF.

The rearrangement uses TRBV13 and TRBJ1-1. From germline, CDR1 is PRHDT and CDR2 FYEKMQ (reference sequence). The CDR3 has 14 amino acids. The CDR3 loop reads CASSLDGDNTEAFF.

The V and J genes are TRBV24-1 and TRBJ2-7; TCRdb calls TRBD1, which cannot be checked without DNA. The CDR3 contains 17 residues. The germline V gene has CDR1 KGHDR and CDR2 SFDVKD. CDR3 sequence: CATSDWAPGQGAYEQYF.